One sample yielded the 18 T cell receptor beta chains listed below, sequenced in a study of blood T cell repertoires in COVID-19. The repertoire was sequenced with immunoSEQ multiplex PCR; TCRdb's copy has only in-frame clones and lacks some. This sample has 90,000 to 120,000 clones, with around nine tenths found just once. Material for sequencing was peripheral blood. Receptor source: a human donor in a cohort sampled during active COVID-19.

The chain recombines TRBV5-8 with TRBJ2-2; 9 nucleotides align to TRBD1. The CDR3 runs to 15 residues. The germline V gene encodes CDR1 SGHTS and CDR2 YDEGEE. V shed 5 bases and J 1 base; nucleotides not matched to a gene: 3. In nucleotides, the CDR3 is TGTGCCAGCAGAAACAGGGGGCTGAACACCGGGGAGCTGTTTTTT. Amino acids: CASRNRGLNTGELFF.

This chain uses TRBV5-4 with TRBJ1-5; D perhaps matches TRBD1 (6 bases). The germline gives CDR1 SGHNT, CDR2 YYREEE (reference sequence). The CDR3 spans 13 residues. Trimming cost V 1 base and J 7 bases, with 9 bases left between them. The CDR3 protein is CASSLPGEQPQHF. The DNA of the CDR3 is TGTGCCAGCAGCTTGCCAGGGGAACAGCCCCAGCATTTT.

The rearrangement links TRBV10-2 to TRBJ2-1; 8 bases are shared with TRBD2. Per the germline V gene, CDR1 is WSHSY and CDR2 is SAAADI. The trim removed 7 bases at V and 9 bases at J, leaving 17 bases unmatched. There are 16 residues in the CDR3. The CDR3 bases are TGCGCCAGCAAGAGTCTTGAGGAGCGGGAGACCCCTGAGCAGTTCTTC. It specifies CASKSLEERETPEQFF.

V gene TRBV7-8 combines with J gene TRBJ2-1; 8 nucleotides match TRBD2. After removal of 5 bases from V and 6 bases from J, the junction contained 9 bases not matched to a gene. Germline CDR1 and CDR2: SGHVS and FQNEAQ. The CDR3 runs to 15 residues. The CDR3 here is CASSRSGGKTNEQFF. CDR3 nucleotides: TGTGCCAGCAGCCGAAGCGGGGGCAAGACCAATGAGCAGTTCTTC.

The chain has TRBV24-1 and TRBJ2-3, with TRBD2 as a possible D gene (6 bases). V gave up 5 bases and J gave up 1 base, with 9 bases separating them. The CDR3 loop spans 14 amino acids. Germline-derived CDR1 and CDR2 are KGHDR and SFDVKD. This chain's CDR3 is CATSGSGGTDTQYF. CDR3 coding DNA: TGTGCCACCAGTGGTTCGGGAGGCACAGATACGCAGTATTTT.

About this clone: The junction departs from the called germline gene at one end, perhaps through a read error. The DNA of the CDR3 is TGTGCTAGCAGCTCGCAGGGGGCTGGCACCGGGGAGCTGTTTTTT. This sequence encodes CASSSQGAGTGELFF. The chain recombines TRBV7-7 with TRBJ2-2; TRBD1 agrees at 8 bases. CDR1 is SSHAT and CDR2 is FNYEAQ in the germline V gene (reference sequence). The CDR3 runs 15 residues.

This rearrangement joins TRBV7-2 to TRBJ1-1; D is ambiguous. CDR1 is SGHTA, CDR2 FQGNSA, per germline. This CDR3 region has 13 residues. V shed 4 bases and J shed 7 bases, with 13 bases lying between them. CDR3 nucleotide sequence: TGTGCCAGCAGCTCGTCTTTGGGCCTTGAAGCTTTCTTT. This encodes CASSSSLGLEAFF.

CDR3 in DNA: TGTGCCAGCAGTTACCTTACTAGCGGGAGGGCCGAGCAGTACTTC. Translation gives CASSYLTSGRAEQYF. This sequence joins TRBV6-6 and TRBJ2-7; TRBD2 aligns across 13 bases. Germline V lookup: CDR1 MNHNY, CDR2 SVGAGI (reference sequence). This CDR3 has 15 residues. J was trimmed by 6 bases and V by 2 bases; bases with no gene match: 4.

V and J are TRBV11-2 and TRBJ1-2; D not resolved. The germline V gene encodes CDR1 SGHAT and CDR2 FQNNGV. Trimming took 4 bases from V and 13 from J, leaving 19 bases between them. This CDR3 spans 13 amino acids. Written as DNA, the CDR3 is TGTGCCAGCAGCTCGATCGGGTCCGGAGGCAGCACCTTC. Translated, it gives CASSSIGSGGSTF.

This chain links TRBV27 with TRBJ1-6, with no clear D. Germline CDR1 reads MNHEY; CDR2 reads SMNVEV (reference sequence). This CDR3 has 16 amino acids. The V and J ends lost 3 bases and 7 bases respectively, with 16 bases between them. In DNA, the CDR3 is TGTGCCAGCAGTTTGGATCGAGGGTCTGGGAATTCACCCCTCCACTTT. Protein product: CASSLDRGSGNSPLHF.

This sequence joins TRBV25-1 and TRBJ1-6; 7 positions match TRBD1. Trimming cost V 4 bases and J 10 bases; bases outside gene matches: 7. CDR3 size: 14 residues. The germline CDR1 and CDR2 sequences are MGHDK and SYGVNS. This CDR3 reads CASSVDRVWSPLHF. CDR3 bases: TGTGCCAGCAGTGTCGACAGGGTTTGGTCACCCCTCCACTTT. Together with reference TRBV25-1 and TRBJ1-6, the CDR3 gives the full variable domain: EADIYQTPRYLVIGTGKKITLECSQTMGHDKMYWYQQDPGMELHLIHYSYGVNSTEKGDLSSESTVSRIRTEHFPLTLESARPSHTSQYLCASSVDRVWSPLHFGNGTRLTVT.

This chain uses TRBV6-1 with TRBJ1-2; 9 nucleotides line up with TRBD1. V was pared by 0 bases and J by 0 bases, with 5 bases of the junction left unmatched. Germline V gene lookup returns CDR1 MNHNS and CDR2 SASEGT. The CDR3 covers 17 residues. As DNA, the CDR3 is TGTGCCAGCAGTGAAGCGAGACGGACAGGGGCTAACTATGGCTACACCTTC. Translating it yields CASSEARRTGANYGYTF.

The chain joins TRBV6-5 to TRBJ2-7; the match to TRBD1 covers 8 bases. Germline trimming cut 6 bases from V and 4 bases from J; bases unmatched to any gene: 11. CDR1 is MNHEY, CDR2 SVGAGI, per germline. The CDR3 is made up of 15 amino acids. DNA for the CDR3: TGTGCCAGCAGACCTGCAGGGGGCCGTAGGTACGAGCAGTACTTC. It encodes CASRPAGGRRYEQYF.

The chain links TRBV12-3 or TRBV12-4 to TRBJ1-3; a possible D gene is TRBD1 (6 bases). V was trimmed by 10 bases and J by 3 bases, leaving 13 bases between them. The CDR3 is 13 amino acids. CDR3 protein: CAISGEGGNTIYF. The CDR3 DNA sequence: TGTGCCATCTCAGGGGAAGGTGGAAACACCATATATTTT.

The chain uses TRBV19 and TRBJ2-7; 8 bases align to TRBD1. The CDR3 is made up of 14 amino acids. Germline values: CDR1 LNHDA, CDR2 SQIVND (reference sequence). V dropped 6 bases and J dropped 2; count of bases not matched to a gene: 6. CDR3 region: CASRRRDRPYEQYF. In DNA form, the CDR3 reads TGTGCCAGTAGACGGCGGGACAGGCCCTACGAGCAGTACTTC.

The chain links TRBV9 to TRBJ2-3; TRBD2 aligns across 12 bases. The trim removed 4 bases at V and 3 bases at J, leaving 6 bases unmatched. Germline V lookup: CDR1 SGDLS, CDR2 YYNGEE. The CDR3 consists of 16 residues. As DNA, the CDR3 is TGTGCCAGCAGCCCACCGACTAGCGGGGGAACAGATACGCAGTATTTT. This codes for CASSPPTSGGTDTQYF.

The V and J genes are TRBV6-5 and TRBJ2-2, with 8 bases fitting TRBD1. This CDR3 comprises 15 residues. Trimming took 8 bases from V and 3 from J; bases not matched to a gene: 8. Germline V CDR1 and CDR2: MNHEY, SVGAGI. The CDR3 region has the DNA TGTGCCAGCGCAGAGACAGGGGCGGACACCGGGGAGCTGTTTTTT. This gives the protein CASAETGADTGELFF.

This sequence joins TRBV5-5 and TRBJ2-4, with 8 bases that match TRBD2. Germline V gene data show CDR1 as SGHKS and CDR2 as YYEKEE (reference sequence). With V trimmed by 4 bases and J by 4 bases, 10 bases remained unmatched. CDR3 length equals 16 residues. CDR3 region: CASSPGLGEGKNIQYF. CDR3 bases: TGTGCCAGCAGCCCGGGACTAGGGGAGGGGAAAAACATTCAGTACTTC.